This T cell receptor beta chain was retrieved from a study of T cell responses to AZD1222 COVID-19 vaccine. Assay: immunoSEQ multiplex PCR; the TCRdb copy retains only in-frame clones and omits some. The sample yields 150,000 or so clones, roughly nine tenths seen once. V trimming: 7 bases; J trimming: 6 bases; junction bases outside the gene matches: 12. Germline V CDR1 and CDR2: LNHDA, SQIVND (reference sequence). The CDR3 consists of 16 residues. This TCR came from an adult in good health. The chain links TRBV19 to TRBJ1-5; 10 bases agree with TRBD1. Material: peripheral blood, obtained on day 0 of AZD1222 vaccination. CDR3: CASNQPDRGLGQPQHF. CDR3 nucleotide sequence: TGTGCCAGTAACCAGCCCGACAGGGGGCTAGGTCAGCCCCAGCATTTT.